This T cell receptor beta chain is from a study of blood T cell repertoires in COVID-19. Study as a whole: Spain, Italy and the United States supplied samples that represented acute and convalescent COVID-19. PBMCs, B-cell-depleted T cells, or T cells provided the cDNA or gDNA that made up the material.

Under the authors' procedure: From reference gene primer amplification, estimates of nucleated cell counts were derived. Clones were read by immunoSEQ multiplex PCR, and TCRdb kept only the in-frame ones, dropping some. V and J calls and clone size are copied from that table; D and trimming were computed from the DNA. The sample consists of about 240,000 clones, 80% to 85% of them appearing once. CDR1 is LNHNV, CDR2 YYDKDF, per germline (reference sequence). The CDR3 has 13 residues. V lost 0 bases and J 11 bases, leaving 13 bases between the germline ends. The V call is TRBV15, the J call TRBJ1-1; D not certain. The sequenced material came from peripheral blood. The receptor was derived from a woman aged 80 or over with COVID-19, enrolled during active disease. As DNA, the CDR3 is TGTGCCACCAGCAGAGACTCTGGGAGGTCTGCTTTCTTT. It translates to CATSRDSGRSAFF.